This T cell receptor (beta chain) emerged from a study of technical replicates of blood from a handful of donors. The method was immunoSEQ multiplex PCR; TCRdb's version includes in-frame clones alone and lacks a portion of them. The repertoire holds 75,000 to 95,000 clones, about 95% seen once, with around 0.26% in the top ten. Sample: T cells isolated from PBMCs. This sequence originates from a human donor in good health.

This chain's CDR3 is CASRDINTGELFF. The CDR3 DNA sequence: TGTGCCAGCCGAGACATCAACACCGGGGAGCTGTTTTTT. The V gene is TRBV6-4, the J gene TRBJ2-2, with D unclear. V lost 8 bases and J lost 2, with 9 bases in between. The CDR3 is 13 amino acids. Germline V gene sequence: CDR1 MRHNA, CDR2 SNTAGT.